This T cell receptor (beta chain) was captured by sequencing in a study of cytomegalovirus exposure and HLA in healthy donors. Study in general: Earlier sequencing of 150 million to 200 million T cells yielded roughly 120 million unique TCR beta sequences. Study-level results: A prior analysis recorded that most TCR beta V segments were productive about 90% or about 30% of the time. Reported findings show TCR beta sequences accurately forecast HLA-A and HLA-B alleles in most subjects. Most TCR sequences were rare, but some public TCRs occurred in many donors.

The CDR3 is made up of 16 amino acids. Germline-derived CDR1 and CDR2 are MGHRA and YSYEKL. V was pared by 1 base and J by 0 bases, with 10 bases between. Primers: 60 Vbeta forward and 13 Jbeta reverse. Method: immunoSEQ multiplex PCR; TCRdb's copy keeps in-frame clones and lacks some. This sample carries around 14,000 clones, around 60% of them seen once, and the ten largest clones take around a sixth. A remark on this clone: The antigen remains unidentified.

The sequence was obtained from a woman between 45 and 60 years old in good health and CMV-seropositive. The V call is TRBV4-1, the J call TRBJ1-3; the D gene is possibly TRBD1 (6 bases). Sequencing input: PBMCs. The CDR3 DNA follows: TGCGCCAGCAGCCAAGCGACAGGTCGCTCTGGAAACACCATATATTTT. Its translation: CASSQATGRSGNTIYF.